This TCR beta chain was found in a study of T-cell memory formation after mild COVID-19. Points from the study as a whole: CD4+ bias marked clones expanding day 15 to 37, unlike balanced contracting clones.

This clonotype occurred many times. As yet, its antigen is unknown. TCRdb reprocessed the 5' RACE reads via MiXCR and lists one record per CDR3 protein. Found here are some 490,000 distinct CDR3 sequences, over 15% of them singletons; the top ten hold 9% to 15%. The CDR3 totals 15 residues. Germline CDR1 and CDR2: ENHRY and SYGVKD. Deletions cut 10 bases from V and 2 bases from J, with 21 bases between. The chain joins TRBV10-3 to TRBJ2-7; tentatively, D is TRBD1 (6 bases). The sample was PBMCs or a T cell subset sorted from them (not recorded which). The TCR sequence derives from an adult woman who had mild COVID-19 (a few samples of this study predate the infection). Cell type and time point are not known. Written as DNA, the CDR3 is TGTGCCACGATGGGGCGTCGGACAGAGGCCTACGAGCAGTACTTC. This encodes CATMGRRTEAYEQYF.